The entry below gives a single T cell receptor beta chain sequence along with its context. It has no known antigen specificity. No base quality values were provided; no much bigger clone lies one nucleotide off. The immunoSEQ Assay, a bias-controlled multiplex PCR, was used to amplify TCRbeta CDR3 regions from genomic DNA. As for the authors' bioinformatics: The number of nucleated cells in each sample was estimated from the amplification of reference gene primers within the assay. To quantify the absolute abundance of each unique TCRbeta CDR3 rearrangement, sequence reads were collapsed and filtered. For each sample, productive Simpson clonality was calculated as the square root of Simpson's diversity index across productive rearrangements. Held by TCRdb, this immuneACCESS table contains in-frame sequences only and omits some clones. Under half of the omission traces to an unresolved V gene where checked; the cause of the rest is unknown. That table is the source of V, J and clone size, and D and trimming were worked out from the DNA. This sample lists approximately 190,000 clones; about nine tenths were detected once. In total, the top ten clones hold about 2% of the sample.

This sample is drawn from a study of blood T cell repertoires in COVID-19 (dated by TCRdb to 2020 to 2021). Background on the whole study: The collaborator samples originated in the United States, Italy and Spain and spanned the acute and convalescent phases of COVID-19. A freely available public database, intended as a resource for researchers studying the immune response to SARS-CoV-2, is where the repertoires were released. The samples were drawn from two sources: the first 160 participants of the ongoing ImmuneRACE study, and 1,254 subjects contributed by 6 global collaborators. Subjects who had been exposed to COVID-19, were actively infected with it, or had recovered from it provided the deeply sampled blood TCRbeta repertoires that made up the dataset. Where available, HLA class I and class II types were obtained from metadata supplied by the sample provider rather than from assay-based typing. A de-identified subject ID, COVID-19 status, age in years and sex were almost always included in the sample metadata. The material from the prospective study consisted of cDNA or gDNA derived from T cells, B-cell-depleted T cells, or PBMCs. General study outcomes and caveats: How much clinical and demographic metadata was included differed by source and by participant, and the metadata was provided uncurated.

Collaborating institutions collected whole blood in K2EDTA tubes following their own protocols. Collaborator samples were shipped for TCRbeta analysis as frozen whole blood, isolated PBMCs, or DNA extracted from either sample type. Including the terminal cysteine and phenylalanine, the CDR3 comprises 15 residues. The read is trimmed to its CDR3 DNA, 45 bases read in frame from base 1. CDR1 is given as MNHEY and CDR2 as SVGAGI, both from the germline V gene. Clipping removes 5 bases from V and 2 bases from J, with 7 as the unmatched junction base count. This receptor chain uses TRBV6-5 and TRBJ2-5; TRBD2 lines up with 8 middle nucleotides. The sequence was collected from a man in his sixties or seventies with active or convalescent COVID-19. Material for sequencing was peripheral blood. The CDR3 has the sequence CASSRGGPLQETQYF. The DNA is as follows: TGTGCCAGCAGTCGGGGGGGCCCCCTGCAAGAGACCCAGTACTTC.